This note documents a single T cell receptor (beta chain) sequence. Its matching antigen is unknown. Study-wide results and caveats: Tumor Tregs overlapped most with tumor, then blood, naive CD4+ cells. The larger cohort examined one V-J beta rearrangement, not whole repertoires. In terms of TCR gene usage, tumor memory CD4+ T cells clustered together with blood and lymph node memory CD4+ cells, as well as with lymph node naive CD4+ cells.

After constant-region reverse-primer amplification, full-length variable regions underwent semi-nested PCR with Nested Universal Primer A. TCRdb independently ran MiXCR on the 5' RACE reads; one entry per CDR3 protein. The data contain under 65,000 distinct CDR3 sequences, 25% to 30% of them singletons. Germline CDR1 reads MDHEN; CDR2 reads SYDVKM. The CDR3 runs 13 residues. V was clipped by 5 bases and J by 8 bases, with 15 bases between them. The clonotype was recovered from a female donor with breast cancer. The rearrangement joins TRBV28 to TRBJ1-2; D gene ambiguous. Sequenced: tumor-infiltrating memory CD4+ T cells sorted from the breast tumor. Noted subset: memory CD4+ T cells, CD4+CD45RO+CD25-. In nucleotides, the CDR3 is TGTGCCAGCAGTGGGCAGCCCCTCAGGGGCTACACCTTC. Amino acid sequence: CASSGQPLRGYTF.